What follows are 5 T cell receptor beta chains derived from one specimen sequenced in a study of cytomegalovirus exposure and HLA in healthy donors. The PCR had 60 Vbeta and 13 Jbeta primers. Profiled with immunoSEQ multiplex PCR; TCRdb holds only in-frame clones, not every one. The table records roughly 130,000 clones, approximately 8.8% of them present only once. The sequenced material came from PBMCs. The receptors derive from a man between 35 and 55 years old in good health and CMV-seronegative.

The chain is built from TRBV18 and TRBJ2-7; possibly TRBD1 for D (5 bases). Germline V gene sequence: CDR1 KGHSH, CDR2 LQKENI. This CDR3 has 15 residues. Trimming shortened V by 2 bases and J by 2 bases, and 13 bases separated the two germline ends. The CDR3 spells CASSPGQGRTYEQYF. The CDR3 nucleotides are TGTGCCAGCTCACCAGGGCAGGGTCGAACCTACGAGCAGTACTTC.

The sample holds a few counts of this clone. The V and J genes are TRBV13 and TRBJ2-2, with 9 bases matching TRBD1. V lost 5 bases, J lost 7 bases, and 8 bases stayed unmatched. Germline V CDR1 and CDR2: PRHDT, FYEKMQ (reference sequence). There are 15 residues in the CDR3. The CDR3 sequence: CASSSRDRVGGELFF. For the CDR3, the DNA is TGTGCCAGCAGCAGCCGGGACAGGGTCGGCGGGGAGCTGTTTTTT.

A note on this clone: Likely a read error: the CDR3 ends without its conserved phenylalanine or tryptophan. The limits of the CDR3 on the DNA are not certain, so only TCRdb's listed CDR3 is given. The gene calls are TRBV30 and TRBJ2-3; the table's D call of TRBD1 was not tested on the DNA. CDR1 GTSNPN and CDR2 SVGIG come from the germline V gene (reference sequence). Both ends counted, the CDR3 spans 15 residues. CDR3 protein: CALIGDRGRTDTKYL.

The gene calls are TRBV6-4 and TRBJ2-1; maybe TRBD1 (6 bases). The CDR3 is 11 residues long. The germline gives CDR1 MRHNA, CDR2 SNTAGT. V was pared by 2 bases and J by 15 bases, with 11 bases between. The CDR3 spells CASSDHRARFF. DNA of the CDR3: TGTGCCAGCAGTGACCACAGGGCGAGGTTCTTC.

V gene TRBV6-5 combines with J gene TRBJ1-1; 11 nucleotides match TRBD1. Looked up from germline, CDR1 is MNHEY and CDR2 is SVGAGI. This CDR3 is built from 14 residues. After removal of 2 bases from V and 12 bases from J, the junction contained 8 bases not matched to a gene. The CDR3 spells CASSYVGTGGVTFF. For the CDR3, the DNA is TGTGCCAGCAGTTACGTCGGGACAGGGGGAGTAACTTTCTTT.